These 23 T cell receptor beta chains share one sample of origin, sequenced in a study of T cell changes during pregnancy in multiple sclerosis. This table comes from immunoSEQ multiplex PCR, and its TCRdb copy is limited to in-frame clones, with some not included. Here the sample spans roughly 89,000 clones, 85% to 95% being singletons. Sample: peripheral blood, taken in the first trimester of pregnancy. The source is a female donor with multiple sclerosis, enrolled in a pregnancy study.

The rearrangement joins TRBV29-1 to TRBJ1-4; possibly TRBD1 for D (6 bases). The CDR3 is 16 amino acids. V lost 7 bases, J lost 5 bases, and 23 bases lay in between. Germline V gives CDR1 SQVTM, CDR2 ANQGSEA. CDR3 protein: CSARTGSARSNEKLFF. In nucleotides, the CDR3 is TGCAGCGCTAGAACAGGGTCGGCGAGATCGAATGAAAAACTGTTTTTT. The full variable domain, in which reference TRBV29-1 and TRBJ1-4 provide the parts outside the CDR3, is SAVISQKPSRDICQRGTSLTIQCQVDSQVTMMFWYRQQPGQSLTLIATANQGSEATYESGFVIDKFPISRPNLTFSTLTVSNMSPEDSSIYLCSARTGSARSNEKLFFGSGTQLSVL.

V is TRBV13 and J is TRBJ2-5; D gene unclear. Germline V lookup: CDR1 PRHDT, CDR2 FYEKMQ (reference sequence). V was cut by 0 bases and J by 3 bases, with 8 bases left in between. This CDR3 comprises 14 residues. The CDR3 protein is CASSLGKSEETQYF. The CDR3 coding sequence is TGTGCCAGCAGCTTAGGGAAGTCGGAAGAGACCCAGTACTTC.

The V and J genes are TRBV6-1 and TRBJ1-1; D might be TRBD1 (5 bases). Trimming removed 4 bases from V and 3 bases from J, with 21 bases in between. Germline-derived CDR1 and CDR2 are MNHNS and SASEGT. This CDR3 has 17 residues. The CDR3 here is CASSVQDGGGGDTEAFF. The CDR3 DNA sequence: TGTGCCAGCAGTGTCCAGGACGGTGGCGGGGGGGACACTGAAGCTTTCTTT.

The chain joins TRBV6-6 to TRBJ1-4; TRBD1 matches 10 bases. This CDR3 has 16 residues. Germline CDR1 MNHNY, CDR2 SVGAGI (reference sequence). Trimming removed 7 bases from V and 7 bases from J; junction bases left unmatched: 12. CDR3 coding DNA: TGTGCCAGCAATCGTATAATGGGACAGGGGATTGAAAAACTGTTTTTT. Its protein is CASNRIMGQGIEKLFF.

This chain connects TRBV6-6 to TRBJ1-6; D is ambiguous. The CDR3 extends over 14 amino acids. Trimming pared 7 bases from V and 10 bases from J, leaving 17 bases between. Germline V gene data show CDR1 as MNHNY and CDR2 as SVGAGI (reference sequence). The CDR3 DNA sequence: TGTGCCAGCATCGAAGGTCCGGGAGAGTCACCCCTCCACTTT. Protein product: CASIEGPGESPLHF.

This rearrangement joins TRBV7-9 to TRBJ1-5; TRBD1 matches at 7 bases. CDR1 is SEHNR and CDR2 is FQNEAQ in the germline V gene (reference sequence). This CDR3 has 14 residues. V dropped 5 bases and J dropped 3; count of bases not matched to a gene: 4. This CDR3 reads CASSPTGNNQPQHF. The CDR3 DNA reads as TGTGCCAGCAGCCCGACAGGGAACAATCAGCCCCAGCATTTT.

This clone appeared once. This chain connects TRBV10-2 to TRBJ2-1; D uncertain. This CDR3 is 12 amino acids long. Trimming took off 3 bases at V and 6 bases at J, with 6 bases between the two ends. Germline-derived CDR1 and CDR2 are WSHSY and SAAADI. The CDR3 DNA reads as TGCGCCAGCAGTGAACAAAGCAATGAGCAGTTCTTC. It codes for CASSEQSNEQFF.

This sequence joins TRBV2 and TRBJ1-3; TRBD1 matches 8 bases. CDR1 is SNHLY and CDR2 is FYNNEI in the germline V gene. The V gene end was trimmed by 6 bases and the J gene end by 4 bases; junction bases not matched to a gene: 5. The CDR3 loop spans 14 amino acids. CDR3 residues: CASSTGGRGNTIYF. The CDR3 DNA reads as TGTGCCAGCAGCACAGGGGGTCGGGGAAACACCATATATTTT. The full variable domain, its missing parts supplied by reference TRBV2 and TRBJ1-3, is EPEVTQTPSHQVTQMGQEVILRCVPISNHLYFYWYRQILGQKVEFLVSFYNNEISEKSEIFDDQFSVERPDGSNFTLKIRSTKLEDSAMYFCASSTGGRGNTIYFGEGSWLTVV.

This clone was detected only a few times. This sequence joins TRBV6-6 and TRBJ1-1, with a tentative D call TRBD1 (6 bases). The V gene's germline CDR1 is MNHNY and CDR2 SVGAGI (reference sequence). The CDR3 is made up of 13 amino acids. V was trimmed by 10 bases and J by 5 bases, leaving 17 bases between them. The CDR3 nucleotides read TGTGCCACTACGACAGGTCTGGGGACTGAAGCTTTCTTT. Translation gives CATTTGLGTEAFF.

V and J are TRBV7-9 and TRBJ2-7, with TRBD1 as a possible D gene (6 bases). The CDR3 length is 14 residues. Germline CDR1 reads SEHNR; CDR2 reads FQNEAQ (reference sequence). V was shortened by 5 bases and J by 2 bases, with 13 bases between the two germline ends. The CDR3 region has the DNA TGTGCCAGCAGCATAAGACAGGATACCTACGAGCAGTACTTC. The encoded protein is CASSIRQDTYEQYF.

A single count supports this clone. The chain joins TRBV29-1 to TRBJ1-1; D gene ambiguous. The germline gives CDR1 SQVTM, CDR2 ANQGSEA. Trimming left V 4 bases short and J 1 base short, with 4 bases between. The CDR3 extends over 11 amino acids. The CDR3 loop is CSVVKNTEAFF. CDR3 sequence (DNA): TGCAGCGTTGTAAAGAACACTGAAGCTTTCTTT.

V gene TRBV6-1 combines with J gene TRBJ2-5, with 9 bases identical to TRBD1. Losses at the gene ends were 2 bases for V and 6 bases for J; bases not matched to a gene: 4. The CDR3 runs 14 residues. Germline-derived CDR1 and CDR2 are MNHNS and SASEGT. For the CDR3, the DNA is TGTGCCAGCAGTGAAACAGGGGGCCTGAAGACCCAGTACTTC. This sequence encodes CASSETGGLKTQYF.

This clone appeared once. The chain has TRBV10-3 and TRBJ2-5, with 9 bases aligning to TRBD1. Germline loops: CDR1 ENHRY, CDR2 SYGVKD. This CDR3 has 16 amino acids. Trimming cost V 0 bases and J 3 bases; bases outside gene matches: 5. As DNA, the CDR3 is TGTGCCATCAGTGAGTCGTGGGGGACAGGGAAAGAGACCCAGTACTTC. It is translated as CAISESWGTGKETQYF.

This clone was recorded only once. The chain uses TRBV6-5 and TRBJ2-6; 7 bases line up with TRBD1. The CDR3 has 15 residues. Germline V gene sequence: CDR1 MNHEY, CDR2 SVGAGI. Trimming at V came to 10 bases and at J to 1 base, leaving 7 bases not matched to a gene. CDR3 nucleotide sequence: TGTGCCACCGAAATGACAGGGTCTGGGGCCAACGTCCTGACTTTC. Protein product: CATEMTGSGANVLTF.

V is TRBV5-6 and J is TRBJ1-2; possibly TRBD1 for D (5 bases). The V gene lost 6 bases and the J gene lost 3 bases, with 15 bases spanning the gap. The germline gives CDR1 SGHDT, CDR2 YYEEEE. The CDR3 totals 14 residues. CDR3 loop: CASILTGGDYGYTF. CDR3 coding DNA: TGTGCCAGCATCCTGACGGGGGGGGACTATGGCTACACCTTC.

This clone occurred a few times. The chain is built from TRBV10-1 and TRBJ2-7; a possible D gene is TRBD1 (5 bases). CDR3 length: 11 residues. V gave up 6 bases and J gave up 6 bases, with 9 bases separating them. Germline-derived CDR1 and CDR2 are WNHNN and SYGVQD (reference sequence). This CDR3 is CASSSGFEQYF. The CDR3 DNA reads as TGCGCCAGCAGCTCAGGGTTCGAGCAGTACTTC.

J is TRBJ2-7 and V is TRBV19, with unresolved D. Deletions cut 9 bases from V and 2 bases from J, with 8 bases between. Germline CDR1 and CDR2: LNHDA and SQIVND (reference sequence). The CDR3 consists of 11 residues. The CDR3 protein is CARVRPYEQYF. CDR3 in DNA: TGTGCCAGAGTGAGGCCCTACGAGCAGTACTTC.

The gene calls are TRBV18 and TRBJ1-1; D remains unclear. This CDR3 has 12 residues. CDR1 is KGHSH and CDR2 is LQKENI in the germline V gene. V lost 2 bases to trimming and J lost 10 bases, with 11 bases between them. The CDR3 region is CASSPGGTAAFF. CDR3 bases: TGTGCCAGCTCACCAGGAGGAACGGCAGCTTTCTTT.

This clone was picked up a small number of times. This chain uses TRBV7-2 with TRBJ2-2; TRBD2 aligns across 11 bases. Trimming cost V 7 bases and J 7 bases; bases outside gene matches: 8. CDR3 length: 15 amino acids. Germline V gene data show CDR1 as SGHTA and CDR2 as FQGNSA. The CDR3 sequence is CASTLSGGAFGELFF. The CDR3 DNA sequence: TGTGCCAGCACCCTTAGCGGGGGGGCCTTCGGGGAGCTGTTTTTT. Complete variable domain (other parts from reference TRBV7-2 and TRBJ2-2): GAGVSQSPSNKVTEKGKDVELRCDPISGHTALYWYRQSLGQGLEFLIYFQGNSAPDKSGLPSDRFSAERTGGSVSTLTIQRTQQEDSAVYLCASTLSGGAFGELFFGEGSRLTVL.

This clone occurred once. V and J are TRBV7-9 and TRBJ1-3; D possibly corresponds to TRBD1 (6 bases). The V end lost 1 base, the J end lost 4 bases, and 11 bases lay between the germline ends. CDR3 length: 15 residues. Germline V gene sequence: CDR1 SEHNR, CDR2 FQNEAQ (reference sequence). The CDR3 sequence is CASSLGGTSGNTIYF. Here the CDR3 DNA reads TGTGCCAGCAGCTTAGGGGGGACATCCGGAAACACCATATATTTT.

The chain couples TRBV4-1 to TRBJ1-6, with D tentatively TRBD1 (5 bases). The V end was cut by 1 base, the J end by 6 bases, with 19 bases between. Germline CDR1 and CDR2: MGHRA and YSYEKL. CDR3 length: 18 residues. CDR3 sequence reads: CASSQVSSDAGLNSPLHF. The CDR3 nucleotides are TGCGCCAGCAGCCAAGTTTCATCGGATGCGGGACTTAATTCACCCCTCCACTTT.

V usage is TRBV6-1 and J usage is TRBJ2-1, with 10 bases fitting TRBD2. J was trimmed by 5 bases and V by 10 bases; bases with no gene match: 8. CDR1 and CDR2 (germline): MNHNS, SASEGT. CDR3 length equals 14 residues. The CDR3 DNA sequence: TGTGCCATGAGACTAGCGGGCGTGAACAATGAGCAGTTCTTC. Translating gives CAMRLAGVNNEQFF.

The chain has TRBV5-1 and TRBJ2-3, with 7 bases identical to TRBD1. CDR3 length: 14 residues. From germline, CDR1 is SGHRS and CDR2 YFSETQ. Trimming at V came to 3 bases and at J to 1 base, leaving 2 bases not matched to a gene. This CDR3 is CASSSGQGTDTQYF. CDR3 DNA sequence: TGCGCCAGCAGCTCTGGACAGGGCACAGATACGCAGTATTTT.